Following are 17 T cell receptor beta chains from one sample sequenced in a study of blood T cell repertoires in COVID-19. Assay used: immunoSEQ multiplex PCR; TCRdb lists only in-frame clones, some missing. The sample shows roughly 200,000 clones, around 80% of them seen only once. The sequencing sample was made of peripheral blood. Every receptor here comes from an elderly woman with active or convalescent COVID-19.

This chain links TRBV9 with TRBJ1-4; D remains ambiguous. This CDR3 is 14 amino acids long. V was pared by 0 bases and J by 5 bases, with 8 bases between. Germline CDR1 and CDR2: SGDLS and YYNGEE. For the CDR3, the DNA is TGTGCCAGCAGCGTAGAGGCCAGGAATGAAAAACTGTTTTTT. Amino acids: CASSVEARNEKLFF.

The V and J genes are TRBV24-1 and TRBJ2-5; D gene uncertain. The CDR3 length is 14 residues. Germline V gene sequence: CDR1 KGHDR, CDR2 SFDVKD. V was trimmed by 5 bases and J by 0 bases, leaving 9 bases between them. The CDR3: CATSGPPYQETQYF. The CDR3 nucleotides read TGTGCCACCAGTGGTCCCCCTTACCAAGAGACCCAGTACTTC.

This chain links TRBV7-3 with TRBJ1-6; maybe TRBD1 (6 bases). The CDR3 sequence is 14 residues long. Trimming removed 3 bases at V and 10 bases at J, with 13 bases between. Germline CDR1 SGHTA, CDR2 FQGTGA. CDR3 DNA sequence: TGTGCCAGCAGCTTTCAGGGGTCCGGATCACCCCTCCACTTT. Protein sequence: CASSFQGSGSPLHF.

This chain connects TRBV6-4 to TRBJ1-5; D is possibly TRBD1 (5 bases). Germline CDR1 MRHNA, CDR2 SNTAGT. Trimming removed 6 bases at V and 9 bases at J, with 27 bases between. This CDR3 is built from 17 residues. The CDR3 DNA reads TGTGCCAGCAGCCGTACCACGACAGACGGCCTCTGGAGGCCCCAGCATTTT. It encodes CASSRTTTDGLWRPQHF.

This chain links TRBV7-2 with TRBJ2-5; tentative D call: TRBD2 (7 bases). The V end lost 8 bases, the J end lost 5 bases, and 12 bases lay between the germline ends. This CDR3 has 12 residues. Germline CDR1 reads SGHTA; CDR2 reads FQGNSA. CDR3 residues: CASGGALETQYF. Written as DNA, the CDR3 is TGTGCCAGCGGGGGGGCTCTGGAGACCCAGTACTTC.

This clone was seen only once. The V and J genes are TRBV4-1 and TRBJ1-2, with 7 bases identical to TRBD1. Germline V gives CDR1 MGHRA, CDR2 YSYEKL. Trimming took 4 bases from V and 0 from J; bases not matched to a gene: 8. This CDR3 has 16 residues. The CDR3 reads CASSPTGTESNYGYTF. Here the CDR3 DNA reads TGCGCCAGCAGCCCAACCGGGACAGAGTCTAACTATGGCTACACCTTC.

The V and J genes are TRBV7-9 and TRBJ1-2, with D uncertain. Trimming took off 4 bases at V and 10 bases at J, with 16 bases between the two ends. CDR1 is SEHNR, CDR2 FQNEAQ, per germline (reference sequence). The CDR3 runs 13 residues. The CDR3: CASSSQLLTYYTF. The CDR3 DNA reads TGTGCCAGCAGCTCCCAACTTCTGACTTACTACACCTTC.

The chain employs TRBV9 and TRBJ2-2; D gene unclear. CDR1 is SGDLS and CDR2 is YYNGEE in the germline V gene. V lost 0 bases and J lost 8, with 11 bases in between. This CDR3 contains 14 residues. Here the CDR3 reads CASSVGFRAGELFF. The CDR3 nucleotides are TGTGCCAGCAGCGTAGGGTTCAGAGCGGGGGAGCTGTTTTTT.

In its sample, this clone was seen once. V gene TRBV19 combines with J gene TRBJ2-7; D may be TRBD2 (7 bases). This CDR3 has 14 residues. Deletions cut 2 bases from V and 5 bases from J, with 13 bases between. CDR1 and CDR2 (germline): LNHDA, SQIVND (reference sequence). The CDR3 sequence: CASSIIGGPDEQYF. Written as DNA, the CDR3 is TGTGCCAGTAGTATAATCGGGGGGCCTGACGAGCAGTACTTC.

In its sample, this clone was seen a few times. The chain carries TRBV6-1 and TRBJ1-1; 7 bases match TRBD1. The CDR3 length is 14 residues. Germline V gene lookup returns CDR1 MNHNS and CDR2 SASEGT. The V gene end was trimmed by 2 bases and the J gene end by 11 bases; junction bases not matched to a gene: 11. CDR3 nucleotides: TGTGCCAGCAGTGAAAACACGGCGGGACAGCCCGCTTTCTTT. It encodes CASSENTAGQPAFF.

The chain couples TRBV28 to TRBJ2-3, with TRBD2 matching over 9 bases. The CDR3 has 16 residues. CDR1 is MDHEN and CDR2 is SYDVKM in the germline V gene. V gave up 5 bases and J gave up 4 bases; unmatched junction bases: 10. The CDR3 DNA is TGTGCCAGCAGTCCCTTAGCGGGGGCCCCCCCAGATACGCAGTATTTT. Translation gives CASSPLAGAPPDTQYF.

The chain employs TRBV5-1 and TRBJ1-4; possibly TRBD1 for D (5 bases). Germline CDR1 SGHRS, CDR2 YFSETQ. V lost 4 bases, J lost 8 bases, and 9 bases lay in between. This CDR3 is built from 12 residues. The CDR3 loop is CASSPRGEKLFF. The CDR3 DNA reads as TGCGCCAGCAGCCCCCGGGGGGAAAAACTGTTTTTT.

The chain uses TRBV6-1 and TRBJ1-2; D gene ambiguous. The CDR3 length is 14 residues. Germline-derived CDR1 and CDR2 are MNHNS and SASEGT. V lost 0 bases and J 8 bases, leaving 13 bases between the germline ends. DNA for the CDR3: TGTGCCAGCAGTGAAGCGCTTCGAGGAGGAGGCTACACCTTC. This gives the protein CASSEALRGGGYTF.

V and J are TRBV6-6 and TRBJ1-2; D unclear. Per germline, CDR1 MNHNY and CDR2 SVGAGI (reference sequence). This CDR3 has 12 residues. The germline V and J ends were trimmed by 2 bases and 5 bases, with 6 bases remaining between them. In DNA, the CDR3 is TGTGCCAGCAGTTACGGCATATATGGCTACACCTTC. As protein: CASSYGIYGYTF.

This chain joins TRBV6-5 and TRBJ2-7; possible D gene TRBD2, 6 bases. V lost 0 bases to trimming and J lost 2 bases, with 8 bases between them. CDR3 length: 14 residues. Germline values: CDR1 MNHEY, CDR2 SVGAGI. Written as DNA, the CDR3 is TGTGCCAGCAGTTACTCAGCGGGCCCCTACGAGCAGTACTTC. Translation gives CASSYSAGPYEQYF.

The rearrangement joins TRBV7-9 to TRBJ2-1; TRBD2 might be the D (6 bases). V was shortened by 1 base and J by 2 bases, with 9 bases between the two germline ends. This CDR3 region has 15 residues. Germline CDR1 is SEHNR and CDR2 is FQNEAQ (reference sequence). The CDR3 sequence: CASSLVSGTYNEQFF. CDR3 in DNA: TGTGCCAGCAGCTTAGTTAGCGGTACCTACAATGAGCAGTTCTTC.

The chain employs TRBV25-1 and TRBJ1-4, with D unresolved. The ends were cut back, 5 bases at V and 8 bases at J, with 15 bases in the middle. In germline, CDR1 is MGHDK, CDR2 SYGVNS. This CDR3 comprises 14 residues. In DNA form, the CDR3 reads TGTGCCAGCAGTTTGCCAGGCGAAAGGGAAAAACTGTTTTTT. Translating it yields CASSLPGEREKLFF. Full variable domain (remainder filled in from reference TRBV25-1 and TRBJ1-4): EADIYQTPRYLVIGTGKKITLECSQTMGHDKMYWYQQDPGMELHLIHYSYGVNSTEKGDLSSESTVSRIRTEHFPLTLESARPSHTSQYLCASSLPGEREKLFFGSGTQLSVL.